Sequencing of this TCR beta chain was carried out in a study of blood T cells in healthy people across ages. Using a J-beta primer mix together with a sample-barcoded 5' primer, a second PCR was run for roughly 6 to 12 cycles. MiXCR, applied by TCRdb to the 5' RACE reads, yields one record per CDR3 protein. Of 600,000 or so distinct CDR3 sequences in the sample, approximately 30% are singletons; the top ten hold around 14%. V dropped 1 base and J dropped 4 bases, with 10 bases sitting between them. The CDR3 contains 13 residues. Germline loops: CDR1 DFQATT, CDR2 SNEGSKA (reference sequence). Sequenced sample: blood. The sequence came from a woman of 80 years or more in good health. The rearrangement uses TRBV20-1 and TRBJ1-2; no definite D call. The CDR3 loop is CSARGPETYGYTF. DNA for the CDR3: TGCAGTGCTAGAGGACCGGAAACCTATGGCTACACCTTC.